These T cell receptor beta chains were read from a single sample in a study of blood T cell repertoires in COVID-19. TCRdb's table, derived via immunoSEQ multiplex PCR, lists solely in-frame clones and lacks some. The repertoire has around 68,000 clones, 65% to 90% of them found once; the top ten carry about 3.2%. Input material: peripheral blood. The receptors stem from a man older than 75 with acute or convalescent COVID-19. The CDR3 runs from the conserved cysteine through the conserved F or W. D genes are given only for firm matches.

D gene,J gene,V gene,CDR3 DNA,CDR3 protein
.,TRBJ1-2,TRBV4-3,TGCGCCAGCAGCCAAGAACATCGAAACTATGGCTACACCTTC,CASSQEHRNYGYTF
.,TRBJ2-2,TRBV6-6,TGTGCCAGCAGTTACTCCCAGAACACCGGGGAGCTGTTTTTT,CASSYSQNTGELFF
TRBD1,TRBJ1-5,TRBV5-1,TGCGCCAGCAGCGGGGACAGGGGGAAACAGCCCCAGCATTTT,CASSGDRGKQPQHF
TRBD1,TRBJ1-5,TRBV19,TGTGCCAGTAGTGGCGCAGGGGGCCATCAGCCCCAGCATTTT,CASSGAGGHQPQHF
TRBD1,TRBJ1-1,TRBV7-9,TGTGCCAGCAGCTTGGACAGGGACGCTGAAGCTTTCTTT,CASSLDRDAEAFF
.,TRBJ2-5,TRBV5-1,TGCGCCAGCACCCACGGGTTAGGGGCCCAAGAGACCCAGTACTTC,CASTHGLGAQETQYF
TRBD2,TRBJ2-5,TRBV4-2,TGTGCCAGCAGCCAGCGTCCGGGGGGGCCCCAAGAGACCCAGTACTTC,CASSQRPGGPQETQYF
TRBD1,TRBJ1-2,TRBV7-2,TGTGCCAGCAGCTCGCAACTCCGGGACAGGGGGGGCTACACCTTC,CASSSQLRDRGGYTF
TRBD1,TRBJ2-1,TRBV7-6,TGTGCCAGCAGCTTAACAGGGGGCATTTACAATGAGCAGTTCTTC,CASSLTGGIYNEQFF
.,TRBJ1-4,TRBV12-3/TRBV12-4,TGTGCCAGCAGTTTTAACAGGGATGAAAAACTGTTTTTT,CASSFNRDEKLFF
.,TRBJ2-5,TRBV10-3,TGTGCCATCAGTGAGTCTATACCTGGGCCCAAGACCCAGTACTTC,CAISESIPGPKTQYF
.,TRBJ1-3,TRBV9,TGTGCCAGCAGCGTAGCTCTGGGAAACACCATATATTTT,CASSVALGNTIYF
TRBD2,TRBJ2-7,TRBV28,TGTGCCAGCAGTTTGGGGTCTGGCGGGAGAACCGAGCAGTACTTC,CASSLGSGGRTEQYF
.,TRBJ1-4,TRBV5-1,TGCGCCAGCAGCGAACAGGGTAGGGGTGAAAAACTGTTTTTT,CASSEQGRGEKLFF
TRBD1,TRBJ1-1,TRBV24-1,TGTGCCACCAGTGGAACAGGGGCCCGGGACACTGAAGCTTTCTTT,CATSGTGARDTEAFF
TRBD2,TRBJ2-2,TRBV7-2,TGTGCCAGCGTTCCGGGACTAGCGAACACCGGGGAGCTGTTTTTT,CASVPGLANTGELFF
TRBD2,TRBJ2-1,TRBV7-9,TGTGCCAGCAGCCCACTGGGACTAGCGGGAGGGAATGAGCAGTTCTTC,CASSPLGLAGGNEQFF
.,TRBJ1-1,TRBV6-5,TGTGCCAGCAGTTTGGGGGCAGGGAACACTGAAGCTTTCTTT,CASSLGAGNTEAFF
TRBD2,TRBJ2-2,TRBV11-2,TGTGCCAGCAGCTTAGGGTTGGCTAGCGGCACCTCCCGGGAGCTGTTTTTT,CASSLGLASGTSRELFF
.,TRBJ2-1,TRBV9,TGTGCCAGCAGCGTACGGTCCGGGTCGTTGAATGAGCAGTTCTTC,CASSVRSGSLNEQFF
TRBD1,TRBJ1-2,TRBV5-1,TGCGCCAGCAGCCGGACAGGGACAAACTATGGCTACACCTTC,CASSRTGTNYGYTF
.,TRBJ2-6,TRBV5-1,TGCGCCAGCAGCTTAACAGGGAGCTCTGGGGCCAACGTCCTGACTTTC,CASSLTGSSGANVLTF
.,TRBJ1-5,TRBV10-2,TGCGCCAGCAGTGGGGAGGGTAGCAATCAGCCCCAGCATTTT,CASSGEGSNQPQHF
.,TRBJ2-1,TRBV24-1,TGTGCCACCAGTGATGGCGGGATTGATGAGCAGTTCTTC,CATSDGGIDEQFF
.,TRBJ2-3,TRBV4-1,TGCGCCAGCAGCCAGTCCCCCCAAGCGGGCACAGATACGCAGTATTTT,CASSQSPQAGTDTQYF